A selection of T cell receptor beta chains follows, all from one sample in a study of control samples from healthy donors and cancer patients. Only in-frame clones appear in the TCRdb table, and some are missing; sequencing was by immunoSEQ multiplex PCR. The data contain about 50,000 clones, roughly 93% of them singletons. Sequencing was performed on PBMCs. These receptors were collected from a woman between 50 and 59 years old with head and neck cancer. CDR3s include the opening cysteine and the closing phenylalanine or tryptophan. Fields, in order: CDR3 protein, CDR3 DNA, D gene, clone size, V gene, J gene. A D gene is named only where the DNA matches it firmly. Not all rows give a size; the values are once, few, many and, for expanded clones, a class.

CASSKDLGFMNTEAFF	TGTGCCAGCAGCAAAGATCTCGGATTCATGAACACTGAAGCTTTCTTT	.	.	TRBV14	TRBJ1-1
CATSDTRAGGRGGETQYF	TGTGCCACCAGTGATACCCGGGCCGGCGGGAGGGGAGGAGAGACCCAGTACTTC	TRBD2	.	TRBV24-1	TRBJ2-5
CASSLHAGYGTEAFF	TGTGCCAGCAGTTTACACGCGGGTTACGGCACTGAAGCTTTCTTT	.	.	TRBV28	TRBJ1-1
CASSQGTGLSTEAFF	TGTGCCAGCAGTCAGGGGACAGGGCTTAGCACTGAAGCTTTCTTT	TRBD1	.	TRBV11-2	TRBJ1-1
CSASGGHYNEQFF	TGCAGCGCCTCCGGCGGGCACTACAATGAGCAGTTCTTC	.	.	TRBV29-1	TRBJ2-1
CASSSAPGMGTEAFF	TGTGCCAGCAGTTCGGCCCCTGGCATGGGGACTGAAGCTTTCTTT	.	.	TRBV7-2	TRBJ1-1
CASSQDRAWENTEAFF	TGTGCCAGCAGCCAAGATAGGGCCTGGGAGAACACTGAAGCTTTCTTT	.	.	TRBV3-1/TRBV3-2	TRBJ1-1
CASNGLGTSATNEKLFF	TGTGCCAGCAATGGCCTGGGGACCTCCGCAACTAATGAAAAACTGTTTTTT	.	once	TRBV2	TRBJ1-4
CASSLLEEGQPQHF	TGTGCCAGCAGCTTGTTGGAGGAGGGTCAGCCCCAGCATTTT	.	.	TRBV5-5	TRBJ1-5
CASSFLAGTQETQYF	TGCGCCAGCAGCTTTCTAGCGGGAACTCAAGAGACCCAGTACTTC	TRBD2	.	TRBV5-1	TRBJ2-5
CASSLVGDRGHEQYF	TGTGCCAGCAGCTTAGTAGGTGACAGGGGCCACGAGCAGTACTTC	TRBD1	.	TRBV7-9	TRBJ2-7
CATSGSRMWSGRLHQETQYF	TGTGCCACCAGTGGAAGCAGGATGTGGAGCGGCAGGCTCCACCAAGAGACCCAGTACTTC	.	.	TRBV24-1	TRBJ2-5
CASSLSLADIQETQYF	TGTGCCAGCAGCTTGTCACTAGCGGATATTCAAGAGACCCAGTACTTC	TRBD2	.	TRBV5-6	TRBJ2-5
CASSSGTGPYEQYF	TGTGCCAGCAGTTCCGGGACAGGTCCCTACGAGCAGTACTTC	TRBD1	.	TRBV2	TRBJ2-7
CAWSEGGAGYEQYF	TGTGCCTGGAGTGAAGGGGGTGCCGGCTACGAGCAGTACTTC	.	.	TRBV30	TRBJ2-7
CASSPRGLQETQYF	TGTGCCAGCAGCCCCCGTGGACTCCAAGAGACCCAGTACTTC	.	.	TRBV2	TRBJ2-5
CASSELGQRNQPQHF	TGTGCCAGCAGTGAACTCGGCCAACGGAATCAGCCCCAGCATTTT	.	.	TRBV6-1	TRBJ1-5
CASSPGLARTDTQYF	TGTGCCAGCAGCCCCGGACTAGCGAGGACAGATACGCAGTATTTT	TRBD2	.	TRBV11-3	TRBJ2-3
CASRGDRNNYGYTF	TGTGCCAGCAGGGGGGACAGAAACAACTATGGCTACACCTTC	TRBD1	.	TRBV28	TRBJ1-2
CASSQGGPYGYTF	TGTGCCAGCAGCCAAGGTGGGCCCTATGGCTACACCTTC	.	.	TRBV3-1/TRBV3-2	TRBJ1-2
CASSLGGQGLHSPLHF	TGTGCCAGCAGCTTAGGGGGACAGGGCCTACATTCACCCCTCCACTTT	TRBD1	.	TRBV7-2	TRBJ1-6
CASSQDLRGGYNEQFF	TGTGCCAGCAGCCAAGATCTGCGGGGGGGGTACAATGAGCAGTTCTTC	TRBD2	.	TRBV3-1/TRBV3-2	TRBJ2-1
CASRTGLSKAFF	TGTGCCAGCAGGACAGGTCTAAGCAAAGCTTTCTTT	.	.	TRBV5-4	TRBJ1-1
CSARSEYEQYF	TGCAGTGCTCGATCAGAGTACGAGCAGTACTTC	.	.	TRBV20-1	TRBJ2-7
CASMDVQGANVLTF	TGTGCCAGCATGGATGTCCAGGGGGCCAACGTCCTGACTTTC	.	.	TRBV5-6	TRBJ2-6
CASNIRESYEQYF	TGTGCCAGCAACATTCGGGAATCCTACGAGCAGTACTTC	.	.	TRBV6-5	TRBJ2-7
CASSSGWGETQYF	TGTGCCAGCAGTTCAGGGTGGGGGGAGACCCAGTACTTC	.	.	TRBV12-3/TRBV12-4	TRBJ2-5
CASSLTGLGNIQYF	TGTGCCAGTAGTCTGACGGGACTAGGAAACATTCAGTACTTC	TRBD2	.	TRBV19	TRBJ2-4
CASSPSDPYEQYF	TGTGCCAGCAGCCCCTCAGACCCCTACGAGCAGTACTTC	.	.	TRBV28	TRBJ2-7
CASSVGTSGYYNEQFF	TGTGCCAGCAGCGTAGGCACTAGCGGGTATTACAATGAGCAGTTCTTC	TRBD2	.	TRBV9	TRBJ2-1
CAWSWQAGGSPLHF	TGTGCCTGGAGTTGGCAGGCCGGGGGATCACCCCTCCACTTT	.	.	TRBV30	TRBJ1-6
CASSLVGQNTGELFF	TGTGCCAGCAGCTTAGTGGGACAGAACACCGGGGAGCTGTTTTTT	.	.	TRBV9	TRBJ2-2
CASIMTGRSNQPQHF	TGTGCCAGTATCATGACAGGGCGAAGCAATCAGCCCCAGCATTTT	TRBD1	.	TRBV19	TRBJ1-5
CASSETGSSEQYF	TGTGCCAGCAGTGAGACAGGGTCGAGCGAGCAGTACTTC	TRBD1	.	TRBV9	TRBJ2-7
CASSSNRDEAFF	TGTGCCAGCTCAAGTAACAGGGACGAAGCTTTCTTT	.	.	TRBV18	TRBJ1-1
CASSLNFGDPREKVEAFF	TGTGCCAGCAGCTTAAATTTCGGGGACCCCCGGGAAAAAGTTGAAGCTTTCTTT	.	.	TRBV7-6	TRBJ1-1
CASSFDFTDTQYF	TGTGCCAGCAGCTTCGACTTTACAGATACGCAGTATTTT	.	.	TRBV11-2	TRBJ2-3
CASTSERGGTQYF	TGTGCCAGCACATCCGAGCGGGGGGGAACCCAGTACTTC	TRBD2	.	TRBV2	TRBJ2-5
CATSEFARAGELFF	TGTGCCACCAGTGAGTTCGCCCGGGCCGGGGAGCTGTTTTTT	.	.	TRBV24-1	TRBJ2-2
CSVAGINYGYTF	TGCAGCGTTGCGGGTATAAACTATGGCTACACCTTC	.	.	TRBV29-1	TRBJ1-2
CASSPPNGQMNTEAFF	TGTGCCAGCTCACCACCGAATGGACAGATGAACACTGAAGCTTTCTTT	.	.	TRBV18	TRBJ1-1
CASSIALDRGPYEQYF	TGTGCCAGTAGTATAGCTTTGGACAGGGGGCCATACGAGCAGTACTTC	TRBD1	.	TRBV19	TRBJ2-7
CASSEDRGEQYF	TGTGCCAGCAGTGAGGACAGGGGCGAGCAGTACTTC	TRBD1	.	TRBV2	TRBJ2-7
CASSLTGRGDTQYF	TGTGCCAGCAGTTTGACAGGGCGGGGGGATACGCAGTATTTT	.	.	TRBV2	TRBJ2-3